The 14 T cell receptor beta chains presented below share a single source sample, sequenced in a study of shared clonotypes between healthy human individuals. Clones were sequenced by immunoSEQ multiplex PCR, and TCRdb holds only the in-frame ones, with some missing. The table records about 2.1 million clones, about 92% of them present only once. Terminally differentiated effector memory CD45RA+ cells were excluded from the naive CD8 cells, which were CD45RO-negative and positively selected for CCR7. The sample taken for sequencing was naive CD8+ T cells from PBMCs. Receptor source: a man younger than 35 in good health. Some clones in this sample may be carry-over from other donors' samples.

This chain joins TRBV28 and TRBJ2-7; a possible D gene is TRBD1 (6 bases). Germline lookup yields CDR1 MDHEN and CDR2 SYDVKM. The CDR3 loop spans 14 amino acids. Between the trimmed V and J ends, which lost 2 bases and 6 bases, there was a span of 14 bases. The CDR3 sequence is CASSLRQGSGEQYF. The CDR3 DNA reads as TGTGCCAGCAGTTTACGGCAGGGGTCCGGCGAGCAGTACTTC.

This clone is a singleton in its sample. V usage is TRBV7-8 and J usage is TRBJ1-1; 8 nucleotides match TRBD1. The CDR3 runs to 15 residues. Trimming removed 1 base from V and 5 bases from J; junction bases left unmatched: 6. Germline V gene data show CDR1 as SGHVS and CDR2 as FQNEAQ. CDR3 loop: CASSLVGTGSTEAFF. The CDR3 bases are TGTGCCAGCAGCTTAGTTGGGACAGGCTCAACTGAAGCTTTCTTT. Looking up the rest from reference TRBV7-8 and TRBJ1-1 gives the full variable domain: GAGVSQSPRYKVAKRGQDVALRCDPISGHVSLFWYQQALGQGPEFLTYFQNEAQLDKSGLPSDRFFAERPEGSVSTLKIQRTQQEDSAVYLCASSLVGTGSTEAFFGQGTRLTVV.

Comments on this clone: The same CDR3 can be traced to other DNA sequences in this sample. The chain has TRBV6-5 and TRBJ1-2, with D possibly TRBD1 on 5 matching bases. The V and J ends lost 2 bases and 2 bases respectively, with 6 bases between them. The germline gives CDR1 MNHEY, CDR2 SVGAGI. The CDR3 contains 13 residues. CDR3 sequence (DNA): TGTGCCAGCAGTTACGAGGGGAACTATGGCTACACCTTC. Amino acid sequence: CASSYEGNYGYTF.

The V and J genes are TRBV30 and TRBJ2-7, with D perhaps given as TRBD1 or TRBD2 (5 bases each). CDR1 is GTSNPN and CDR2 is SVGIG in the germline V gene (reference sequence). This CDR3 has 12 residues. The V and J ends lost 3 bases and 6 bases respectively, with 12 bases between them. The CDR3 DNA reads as TGTGCCTGGAGAGGGGACGGCGGCGAGCAGTACTTC. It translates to CAWRGDGGEQYF.

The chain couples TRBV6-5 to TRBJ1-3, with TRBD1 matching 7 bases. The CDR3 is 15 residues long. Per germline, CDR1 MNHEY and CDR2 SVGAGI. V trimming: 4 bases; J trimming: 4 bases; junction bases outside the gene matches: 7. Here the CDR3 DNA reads TGTGCCAGCAGTTCTAGACAGGGCGGAGGAAACACCATATATTTT. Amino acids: CASSSRQGGGNTIYF.

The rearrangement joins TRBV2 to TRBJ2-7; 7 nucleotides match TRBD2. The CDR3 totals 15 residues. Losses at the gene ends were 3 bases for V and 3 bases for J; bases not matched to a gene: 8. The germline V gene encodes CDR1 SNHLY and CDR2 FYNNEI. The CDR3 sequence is CASSEGGRVVYEQYF. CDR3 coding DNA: TGTGCCAGCAGTGAGGGCGGGAGAGTCGTCTACGAGCAGTACTTC.

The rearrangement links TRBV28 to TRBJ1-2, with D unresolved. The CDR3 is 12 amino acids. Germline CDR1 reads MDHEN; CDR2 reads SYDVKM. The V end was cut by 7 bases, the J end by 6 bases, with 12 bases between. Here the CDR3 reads CASTTLVDGYTF. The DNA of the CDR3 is TGTGCCAGCACCACCCTGGTCGATGGCTACACCTTC.

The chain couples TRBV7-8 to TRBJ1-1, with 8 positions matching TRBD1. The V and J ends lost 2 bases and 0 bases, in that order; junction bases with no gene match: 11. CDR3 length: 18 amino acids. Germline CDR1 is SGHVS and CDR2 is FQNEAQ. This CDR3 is CASSLQLAGGKLNTEAFF. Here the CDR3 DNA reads TGTGCCAGCAGCTTACAATTGGCAGGGGGCAAGCTGAACACTGAAGCTTTCTTT. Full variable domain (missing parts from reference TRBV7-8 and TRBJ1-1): GAGVSQSPRYKVAKRGQDVALRCDPISGHVSLFWYQQALGQGPEFLTYFQNEAQLDKSGLPSDRFFAERPEGSVSTLKIQRTQQEDSAVYLCASSLQLAGGKLNTEAFFGQGTRLTVV.

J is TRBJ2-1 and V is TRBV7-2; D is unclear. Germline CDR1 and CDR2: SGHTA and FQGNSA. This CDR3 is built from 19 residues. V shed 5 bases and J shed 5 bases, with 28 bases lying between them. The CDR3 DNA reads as TGTGCCAGCAGCCCCCCCTGGGCAGGCAATATCCTCTACAACAATGAGCAGTTCTTC. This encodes CASSPPWAGNILYNNEQFF.

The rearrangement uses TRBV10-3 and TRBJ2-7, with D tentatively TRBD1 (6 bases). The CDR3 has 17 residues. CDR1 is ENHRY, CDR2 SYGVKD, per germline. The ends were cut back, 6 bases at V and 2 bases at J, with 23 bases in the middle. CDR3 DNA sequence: TGTGCCATCAGGAAATTCCTAGACAGGAATACTCCCTACGAGCAGTACTTC. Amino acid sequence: CAIRKFLDRNTPYEQYF.

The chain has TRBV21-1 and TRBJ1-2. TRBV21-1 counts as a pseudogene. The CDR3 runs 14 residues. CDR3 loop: CASNAGRLNYGYTF. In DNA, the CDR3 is TGTGCCAGCAACGCAGGACGGCTAAACTATGGCTACACCTTC.

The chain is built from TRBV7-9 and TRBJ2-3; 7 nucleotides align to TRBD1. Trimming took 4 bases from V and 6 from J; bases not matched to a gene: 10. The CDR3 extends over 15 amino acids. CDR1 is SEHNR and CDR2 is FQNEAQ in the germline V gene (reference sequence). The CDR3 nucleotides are TGTGCCAGCAGCTCGTTGGACAGGTTGGTGGATACGCAGTATTTT. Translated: CASSSLDRLVDTQYF.

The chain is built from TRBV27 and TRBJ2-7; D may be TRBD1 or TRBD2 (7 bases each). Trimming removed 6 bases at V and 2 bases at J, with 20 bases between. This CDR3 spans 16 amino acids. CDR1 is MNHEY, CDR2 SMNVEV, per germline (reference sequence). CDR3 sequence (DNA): TGTGCCAGCAGCCTTACCGCGGGGGACAGAACCTACGAGCAGTACTTC. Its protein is CASSLTAGDRTYEQYF.

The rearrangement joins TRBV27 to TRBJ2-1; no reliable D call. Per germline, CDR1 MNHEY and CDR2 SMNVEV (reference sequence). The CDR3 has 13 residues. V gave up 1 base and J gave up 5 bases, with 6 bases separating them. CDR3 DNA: TGTGCCAGCAGTTTATGGGTAAACAATGAGCAGTTCTTC. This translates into CASSLWVNNEQFF.